A selection of T cell receptor beta chains follows, all from one sample in a study of radiation and T cells in renal cell carcinoma. TCRdb's table, derived via immunoSEQ multiplex PCR, lists solely in-frame clones and lacks some. The sample lists 20,000 to 25,000 clones; around 57% were seen once. Source: tumor tissue, taken from a patient whose treatment was nephrectomy without radiotherapy. These TCRs come from a human donor with renal cell carcinoma. Each CDR3 is given with its conserved first and last residue. The D gene is left open where the match is weak. Clone size appears in some rows only: once, few, many, or a class for an expanded clone.

CDR3,DNA,size,V,D,J
CASSLTPTNEKLFF,TGTGCCAGCAGCTTAACTCCAACTAATGAAAAACTGTTTTTT,once,TRBV7-7,.,TRBJ1-4
CASSVAAGYTDTQYF,TGTGCCAGCAGCGTAGCAGCGGGGTATACAGATACGCAGTATTTT,.,TRBV9,TRBD2,TRBJ2-3
CASSPPRLAGASYEQYF,TGTGCCAGCAGCCCTCCCCGACTAGCGGGAGCGTCCTACGAGCAGTACTTC,.,TRBV5-4,TRBD2,TRBJ2-7
CASSNFGGVNTEAFF,TGTGCCAGCAGCAACTTCGGGGGGGTGAACACTGAAGCTTTCTTT,.,TRBV6-5,.,TRBJ1-1
CSVELGGEDYGYTF,TGCAGCGTTGAACTCGGAGGGGAAGACTATGGCTACACCTTC,once,TRBV29-1,.,TRBJ1-2
CASSVDGRAYSGNTIYF,TGTGCCAGCAGCGTAGATGGCAGAGCGTACTCTGGAAACACCATATATTTT,few,TRBV9,.,TRBJ1-3
CASSLAGGWGTDTQYF,TGTGCCAGCAGCTTGGCGGGTGGGTGGGGCACAGATACGCAGTATTTT,.,TRBV5-6,.,TRBJ2-3
CSVKGQGANSPLHF,TGCAGCGTCAAAGGACAGGGGGCGAATTCACCCCTCCACTTT,.,TRBV29-1,TRBD1,TRBJ1-6
CASSFLEISYEQYF,TGTGCCAGCAGCTTTCTAGAGATCTCCTACGAGCAGTACTTC,.,TRBV5-4,.,TRBJ2-7
CSVEVAGGGTEAFF,TGCAGCGTTGAGGTAGCGGGGGGTGGTACTGAAGCTTTCTTT,few,TRBV29-1,.,TRBJ1-1
CASSRLAGISYNEQFF,TGCGCCAGCAGCCGATTAGCGGGGATCTCCTACAATGAGCAGTTCTTC,few,TRBV5-1,TRBD2,TRBJ2-1
CASSARQGGSYEQYF,TGTGCCAGCAGCGCGAGACAGGGAGGCTCCTACGAGCAGTACTTC,.,TRBV9,.,TRBJ2-7
CASSATMNTEAFF,TGTGCCAGCAGTGCCACCATGAACACTGAAGCTTTCTTT,few,TRBV6-1,.,TRBJ1-1
CASSNLPGGAFF,TGTGCCAGCAGTAACCTCCCCGGGGGAGCTTTCTTT,few,TRBV27,.,TRBJ1-1
CASSIRQGPEAFF,TGTGCCAGTAGTATAAGACAGGGACCTGAAGCTTTCTTT,few,TRBV19,TRBD1,TRBJ1-1
CASTGTGVNTEAFF,TGTGCCAGTACCGGGACAGGAGTTAACACTGAAGCTTTCTTT,.,TRBV28,TRBD1,TRBJ1-1
CASIRAHSNQPQHF,TGTGCCAGCATAAGGGCGCATAGCAATCAGCCCCAGCATTTT,.,TRBV6-5,.,TRBJ1-5
CAIRGESNYGYTF,TGTGCCATCAGAGGGGAATCCAACTATGGCTACACCTTC,.,TRBV10-3,.,TRBJ1-2
CASSVGASYGYTF,TGTGCCAGCAGCGTTGGGGCCAGCTATGGCTACACCTTC,many,TRBV9,.,TRBJ1-2
CASSLEQGLRQPQHF,TGTGCCAGCAGCTTAGAGCAGGGTCTTCGGCAGCCCCAGCATTTT,.,TRBV7-2,.,TRBJ1-5
CASSAGFIFAGANVLTF,TGTGCCAGTAGTGCAGGGTTTATTTTCGCTGGGGCCAACGTCCTGACTTTC,.,TRBV19,.,TRBJ2-6
CASRSRQGNVEQFF,TGTGCCAGCAGATCCCGTCAGGGCAATGTGGAGCAGTTCTTC,.,TRBV6-5,.,TRBJ2-1
CASSSGQPPYEQYF,TGCGCCAGCAGCTCGGGACAGCCACCCTACGAGCAGTACTTC,.,TRBV5-1,TRBD1,TRBJ2-7
CASSLRTGYGYTF,TGTGCCAGCAGTCTCCGGACAGGCTATGGCTACACCTTC,.,TRBV6-1,TRBD1,TRBJ1-2
CASSLQLAGGETQYF,TGTGCCAGCAGCTTACAACTAGCGGGGGGAGAGACCCAGTACTTC,.,TRBV7-2,TRBD2,TRBJ2-5
CASSLRQVAGELFF,TGTGCCAGCAGCTTGAGACAGGTCGCTGGGGAGCTGTTTTTT,few,TRBV5-4,.,TRBJ2-2
CASSLALQGNQPQHF,TGTGCCAGCAGCTTAGCGCTACAGGGAAATCAGCCCCAGCATTTT,.,TRBV7-2,.,TRBJ1-5